One T cell receptor (beta chain) is described in this entry. The trim removed 7 bases at V and 4 bases at J, leaving 8 bases unmatched. The CDR3 has 14 amino acids. Germline V gene sequence: CDR1 MNHNS, CDR2 SASEGT. The data were obtained in a study of cytomegalovirus exposure and HLA in healthy donors. The PCR had 60 Vbeta and 13 Jbeta primers. The protocol was immunoSEQ multiplex PCR, while the TCRdb copy is restricted to in-frame clones and leaves out a portion. The table lists 75,000 to 95,000 clones, with roughly 4.8% in the top ten. The rearrangement links TRBV6-1 to TRBJ2-5, with TRBD2 matching over 8 bases. Specimen: PBMCs. This receptor was taken from a man aged 25-40 years in good health and CMV-seronegative. CDR3 sequence: CASTPGLVGETQYF. The DNA for the CDR3 is TGTGCCAGCACCCCGGGACTAGTAGGAGAGACCCAGTACTTC.